A selection of T cell receptor beta chains follows, all from one sample in a study of blood T cell repertoires in COVID-19. Profiling relied on immunoSEQ multiplex PCR, and the TCRdb table lists in-frame clones only, not all of them. The repertoire has around 200,000 clones, 89% of them found once; the top ten carry 2% to 2.5%. The specimen sequenced was PBMCs or T cells enriched from blood (not recorded which). Every receptor here comes from a woman between 40 and 55 years old with acute COVID-19. The CDR3 runs from the conserved cysteine through the conserved F or W. D genes are given only for firm matches. Rows may omit the clone size; those that give it use once, few, many or a size class.

v_gene,abundance,j_gene,d_gene,CDR3nt,CDR3aa
TRBV10-3,.,TRBJ2-5,TRBD1,TGTGCCAGCTCCCGACAGGGGCGCGAAGAGACCCAGTACTTC,CASSRQGREETQYF
TRBV2,once,TRBJ2-1,.,TGTGCCAGCAGCCTAGGACTGAACTCCTACAATGAGCAGTTCTTC,CASSLGLNSYNEQFF
TRBV6-1,.,TRBJ2-2,.,TGTGCCAGCAGTGAAATAAACACCGGGGAGCTGTTTTTT,CASSEINTGELFF
TRBV9,.,TRBJ2-1,.,TGTGCCAGCAGCGTAGAAGAGGGGGCCTACAATGAGCAGTTCTTC,CASSVEEGAYNEQFF
TRBV12-5,.,TRBJ2-1,.,TGTGCTAGTGGTTTATCTGTTGAGCAGTTCTTC,CASGLSVEQFF
TRBV10-3,.,TRBJ1-2,TRBD1,TGTGCCATCAGGAAACAGGGGGACTATGGCTACACCTTC,CAIRKQGDYGYTF
TRBV18,.,TRBJ1-1,TRBD1,TGTGCCAGCTCATTGACAGGGGAACGGACTGAAGCTTTCTTT,CASSLTGERTEAFF
TRBV29-1,.,TRBJ2-3,TRBD1,TGCAGCGTTGGAGACAGGGGGAGGGATACGCAGTATTTT,CSVGDRGRDTQYF
TRBV6-5,.,TRBJ1-3,.,TGTGCCAGCAGGCGGACCGCGACAGCTGGAAACACCATATATTTT,CASRRTATAGNTIYF
TRBV7-2,.,TRBJ1-2,TRBD1,TGTGCCAGCAGTCGCCAGGGGGCGTTGGACTATGGCTACACCTTC,CASSRQGALDYGYTF
TRBV3-1/TRBV3-2,.,TRBJ2-3,.,TGTGCCAGCAGCTCCGTAGTCACAGATACGCAGTATTTT,CASSSVVTDTQYF